This entry features one T cell receptor (beta chain) sequence. This clonotype was picked up a small number of times. Its antigen has not been determined. The junction departs from germline at one end; a sequencing error may be responsible. The sample belongs to a study of T-cell memory formation after mild COVID-19 (dated by TCRdb to the early 2020s). Describing the broader study: Most TCR sequence clusters were specific to one of the two donors. Two young, previously healthy adult volunteers made up the cohort, one male and one female. T-cell clones expanding and contracting after mild COVID-19 in a couple of donors were tracked by longitudinal TCRalpha and TCRbeta repertoire sequencing.

TCRdb names Illumina NovaSeq 6000 as the instrument used. TCRalpha and TCRbeta cDNA libraries were built by 5'RACE with constant-segment primers, adding sample barcodes and unique molecular identifiers. RNA was extracted from every sample with Trizol reagent. Libraries were amplified in two PCR steps, with a second sample barcode and Illumina TruSeq adapters added in the second step. Libraries were sequenced on an Illumina NovaSeq with 2 x 150 bp paired-end reads. Concerning the study's data processing: Demultiplexing of reads and collapsing into UMI-guided consensus sequences were performed with migec v1.2.7. With mixcr v2.1.11, UMI consensuses were aligned to TRA and TRB V and J templates and assembled into clonotypes. Expanded or contracted clonotypes were those called significant by both edgeR and NoisET, with noise models trained on biological replicates. For edgeR calls, the thresholds were a false discovery rate-adjusted p below 0.01 and a log2 fold-change of 1. As an exploratory analysis of dynamics, PCA with hierarchical clustering was applied to max-normalized trajectories of the 1000 most abundant clonotypes. The CD4 or CD8 phenotype of responding clones was assigned using the separately sequenced CD4+ and CD8+ repertoires. TCRdb cleaned the public reads at Q25 with fastp, built clones with MiXCR and kept in-frame beta chains. CDR3 protein duplicates are merged, each entry listing the most common genes and DNA. The V and J calls here are based on TCRdb, not the publication. The sample table lists a few hundred thousand distinct CDR3 sequences, around 28% of them with a count of one. The top ten constitute approximately 12% of the sample.

The paper as a whole reports these results and caveats: SARS-CoV-2 specificity was not confirmed for the second-wave clones peaking on day 37. Contracting CD4+ clones turned up mainly in the CM and EM memory subsets, whereas EMRA was where CD8+ clones were enriched. Some responding clones were detected in pre-infection memory, suggesting pre-existing cross-reactive memory T cells joined the SARS-CoV-2 response. Clones contracting from day 15 to 85 had balanced CD4/CD8 phenotypes, while a second wave expanding from day 15 to 37 was biased towards CD4+. The study included only two mild cases, and larger cohorts that include severe cases with pre-infection samples were judged to be necessary.

Ficoll-Paque density gradient centrifugation was used to isolate PBMCs. This clonotype was sampled from an adult woman who had mild COVID-19 (a few samples of this study predate the infection). The sample titles of this study are shuffled in the database, so cell type and time point are left out; the donor was told from shared clones. The specimen sequenced was PBMCs or a T cell subset sorted from them (not recorded which).

The CDR3 loop reads CASSVAGGGEQFF. The nucleotides are TGTGCCAGCAGCGTAGCGGGTGGAGGTGAGCAGTTCTTC. The sequence joins TRBV7-9 to TRBJ2-1, with 7 bases matching TRBD2. CDR1 is given as SEHNR and CDR2 as FQNEAQ, both from the germline V gene (reference sequence). From its cysteine to its phenylalanine, the CDR3 spans 13 amino acids. Only the CDR3 portion is preserved as DNA: 39 bases, with reading frame beginning at the first base.